The rows below give T cell receptor beta chains drawn from one sample of a study of blood T cell repertoires in COVID-19. This table comes from immunoSEQ multiplex PCR, and its TCRdb copy is limited to in-frame clones, with some not included. This table holds fewer than 200,000 clones, around nine tenths found once. Sequencing was performed on peripheral blood. These receptor sequences come from a middle-aged man with active or convalescent COVID-19. The CDR3 runs from the conserved cysteine through the conserved F or W. D genes are given only for firm matches. The size entry is marked missing in some rows and otherwise reads once, few, many or a size class.

j_gene	d_gene	len	abundance	v_gene	CDR3aa	CDR3nt
TRBJ2-2	NA	13	NA	TRBV5-3	CARRSGGTGELFF	TGTGCCAGAAGGTCAGGAGGGACCGGGGAGCTGTTTTTT
TRBJ1-6	NA	14	NA	TRBV11-2	CASSDRDNNSPLHF	TGTGCCAGCAGTGACCGGGACAATAATTCACCCCTCCACTTT
TRBJ1-2	NA	13	NA	TRBV7-2	CASSLARDYGYTF	TGTGCCAGCAGCTTAGCCAGGGACTATGGCTACACCTTC
TRBJ2-5	NA	16	NA	TRBV6-1	CASSEVPAGPRETQYF	TGTGCCAGCAGTGAAGTCCCCGCAGGTCCTCGGGAGACCCAGTACTTC
TRBJ2-7	NA	15	few	TRBV19	CASSATRTRSYEQYF	TGTGCCAGTAGTGCCACAAGGACACGCTCCTACGAGCAGTACTTC
TRBJ2-2	NA	15	NA	TRBV6-5	CASSGYRINTGELFF	TGTGCCAGCAGCGGATACAGGATCAACACCGGGGAGCTGTTTTTT
TRBJ2-1	NA	13	few	TRBV7-8	CASSSRLLKEQFF	TGTGCCAGCAGCTCCCGACTATTAAAAGAGCAGTTCTTC
TRBJ2-5	NA	14	NA	TRBV2	CASNEGGRVETQYF	TGTGCCAGCAATGAGGGGGGTCGGGTAGAGACCCAGTACTTC
TRBJ2-1	TRBD1	15	NA	TRBV7-3	CASSLLGQGVYEQFF	TGTGCCAGCAGCTTATTGGGACAGGGGGTGTATGAGCAGTTCTTC
TRBJ2-7	TRBD1	18	NA	TRBV11-2	CASSFLLAGTVISYEQYF	TGTGCCAGCAGCTTCCTATTAGCCGGGACAGTAATCTCCTACGAGCAGTACTTC
TRBJ1-5	NA	15	NA	TRBV9	CASSRTADSNQPQHF	TGTGCCAGCAGCAGGACAGCGGATAGCAATCAGCCCCAGCATTTT
TRBJ1-2	NA	16	NA	TRBV9	CASSPYYTGASYGYTF	TGTGCCAGCAGCCCGTACTACACAGGTGCAAGCTATGGCTACACCTTC
TRBJ1-2	NA	13	NA	TRBV6-5	CASIGGGFYGYTF	TGTGCCAGCATAGGGGGGGGATTCTATGGCTACACCTTC
TRBJ1-4	TRBD1	14	NA	TRBV5-8	CASSQGDSNEKLFF	TGTGCCAGCAGCCAGGGGGATTCTAATGAAAAACTGTTTTTT